This is a list of T cell receptor beta chains from one sample in a study of T cell responses to AZD1222 COVID-19 vaccine. Method: immunoSEQ multiplex PCR; TCRdb's copy keeps in-frame clones and lacks some. The table includes roughly 200,000 clones, 93% detected once. The source was peripheral blood, collected on day 0 of MenACWY control vaccination. The origin of the receptors is an adult in good health. CDR3s include the opening cysteine and the closing phenylalanine or tryptophan. Size tells how often a clone was seen (once, few, many) or the class of an expanded clone, and some rows leave it out.

NA	TRBV3-1/TRBV3-2	TRBJ1-1	CASSPDRKRTEAFF
NA	TRBV6-2/TRBV6-3	TRBJ1-6	CASSFHGQGGRSPLHF
NA	TRBV7-9	TRBJ1-6	CASSLAQGGSPLHF
NA	TRBV6-6	TRBJ1-6	CASSPEGRRSPLHF
NA	TRBV6-2/TRBV6-3	TRBJ1-5	CASSYVGGPQPQHF
NA	TRBV3-1/TRBV3-2	TRBJ1-2	CASSQEPGVRGYTF
once	TRBV18	TRBJ1-5	CASSPKGANQPQHF
NA	TRBV30	TRBJ1-2	CAWSARGLKGYTF
NA	TRBV27	TRBJ1-3	CASSLSSRLYSGNTIYF
NA	TRBV12-3/TRBV12-4	TRBJ2-2	CASSPWDTGELFF
NA	TRBV7-2	TRBJ1-1	CASKDRVQTEAFF
NA	TRBV2	TRBJ1-3	CASSEARRPGNTIYF
NA	TRBV4-3	TRBJ2-7	CASSPSPGTAFYEQYF
NA	TRBV6-5	TRBJ2-1	CASSKDRGSYNEQFF
NA	TRBV28	TRBJ1-2	CASSLGGRGYTF
NA	TRBV7-3	TRBJ1-2	CASSLGTNYGYTF
NA	TRBV20-1	TRBJ2-5	CSASRGQGKGGETQYF
NA	TRBV19	TRBJ1-5	CASSPEDRGGNQPQHF
NA	TRBV5-4	TRBJ2-1	CASSRTGEGGEQFF
NA	TRBV6-5	TRBJ1-1	CASSYQGGTEAFF
NA	TRBV15	TRBJ1-1	CATSRDRFEAFF
NA	TRBV27	TRBJ2-3	CASSGYGTLGTDTQYF
once	TRBV5-1	TRBJ1-2	CASSLETGNIYGYTF
NA	TRBV3-1/TRBV3-2	TRBJ1-1	CASSQVGGTEAFF
once	TRBV5-1	TRBJ2-7	CASSLAPGAQYEQYF
NA	TRBV3-1/TRBV3-2	TRBJ1-1	CASSPRSQGGGTEAFF
NA	TRBV10-3	TRBJ2-1	CAIRAGPSYNEQFF
NA	TRBV4-2	TRBJ2-2	CASSHTGGTGELFF
NA	TRBV12-2	TRBJ2-5	CASRSLGQGEETQYF
NA	TRBV4-1	TRBJ2-2	CASSQVLVLTGELFF
NA	TRBV28	TRBJ2-7	CASSLHLSYEQYF
NA	TRBV5-1	TRBJ1-1	CASRFGPSNTEAFF
NA	TRBV15	TRBJ1-6	CATSRGPIRPLHF
NA	TRBV5-1	TRBJ2-2	CASKGTGNTGELFF
NA	TRBV6-6	TRBJ1-3	CASSYRGSGNTIYF
NA	TRBV27	TRBJ2-2	CASTSSGTVATGELFF
once	TRBV7-2	TRBJ1-3	CASSQQGLGYSGNTIYF
NA	TRBV5-1	TRBJ1-6	CASSLEQGSSPLHF
NA	TRBV6-5	TRBJ2-5	CASSGQVEETQYF
NA	TRBV25-1	TRBJ1-6	CASRLRVPGSPLHF
NA	TRBV13	TRBJ2-4	CASSLEKEGAKNIQYF